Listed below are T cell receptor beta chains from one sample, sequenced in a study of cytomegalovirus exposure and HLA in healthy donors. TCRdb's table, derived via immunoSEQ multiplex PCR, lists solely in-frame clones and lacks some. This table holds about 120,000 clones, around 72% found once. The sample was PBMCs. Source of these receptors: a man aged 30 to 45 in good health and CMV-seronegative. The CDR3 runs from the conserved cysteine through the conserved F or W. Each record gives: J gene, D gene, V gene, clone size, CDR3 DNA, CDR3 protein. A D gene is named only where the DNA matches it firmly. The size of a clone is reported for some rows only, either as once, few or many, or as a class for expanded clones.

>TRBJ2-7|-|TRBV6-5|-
TGTGCCAGCACCAACAGGTGGAAGCAGTACTTC
CASTNRWKQYF
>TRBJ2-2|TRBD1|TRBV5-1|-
TGCGCCAGCAGCCCTCCCCTAGGGACAGGGTACACGAACACCGGGGAGCTGTTTTTT
CASSPPLGTGYTNTGELFF
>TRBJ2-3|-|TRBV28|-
TGTGCCACCACAGGGAGATCAGATACGCAGTATTTT
CATTGRSDTQYF
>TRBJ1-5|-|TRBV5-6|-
TGTGCCAGCAGCTTTTTGGGCAGGGCTCGGCCCCAGCATTTT
CASSFLGRARPQHF
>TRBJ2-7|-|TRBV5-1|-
TGCGCCAGCAGCTTGTCAGGGGAAGCCTACGAGCAGTACTTC
CASSLSGEAYEQYF
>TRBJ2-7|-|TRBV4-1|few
TGCGCCAGCAGCCAAGAAAGCCATCCGTACTACGAGCAGTACTTC
CASSQESHPYYEQYF
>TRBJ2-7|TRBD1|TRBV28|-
TGTGCCAGCAGTTTAGGGACAGTTACTCGAACCTACGAGCAGTACTTC
CASSLGTVTRTYEQYF
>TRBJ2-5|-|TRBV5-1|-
TGCGCCAGCACCGTGGGGGGTATGGGGGTTCAAGAGACCCAGTACTTC
CASTVGGMGVQETQYF
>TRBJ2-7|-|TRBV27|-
TGTGCCAGCAGTCGAACTGACAGGTCGGCCGACGAGCAGTACTTC
CASSRTDRSADEQYF
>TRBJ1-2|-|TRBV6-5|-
TGTGCCAGCAGCCAGGGCGCGTATGGCTACACCTTC
CASSQGAYGYTF
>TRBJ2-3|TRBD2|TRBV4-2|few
TGTGCCAGCAGCCAAGCGGGGGGGGTAGCAGATACGCAGTATTTT
CASSQAGGVADTQYF
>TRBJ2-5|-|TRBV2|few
TGTGCCAGCGCGCGTAAGAGCTACAGGGTAGAGACCCAGTACTTC
CASARKSYRVETQYF
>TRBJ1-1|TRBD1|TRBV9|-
TGTGCCAGCAGCGCGACAGGGCAGGTTCCCGAAGCTTTCTTT
CASSATGQVPEAFF
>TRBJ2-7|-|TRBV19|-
TGTGCCAGTAGTAACGAACAGGGATACGAGCAGTACTTC
CASSNEQGYEQYF
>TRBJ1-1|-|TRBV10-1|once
TGCGCCAGCAGTGGGACAAGAGACACTGAAGCTTTCTTT
CASSGTRDTEAFF
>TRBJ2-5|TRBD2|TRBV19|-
TGTGCCAGTAGCACTTCAAGCGGGGGCGGGGGAGAGACCCAGTACTTC
CASSTSSGGGGETQYF
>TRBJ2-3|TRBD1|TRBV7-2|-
TGTGCCAGCAGCACTGGGACAGGGTTAGGCCCAGATACGCAGTATTTT
CASSTGTGLGPDTQYF
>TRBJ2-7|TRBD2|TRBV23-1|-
TGCGCCAGCAGTCAGCCTACTAGCGGGTACGAGCAGTACTTC
CASSQPTSGYEQYF
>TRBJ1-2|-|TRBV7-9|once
TGTGCCAGCAGCTTTGGGGGAGGGAGATATGGCTACACCTTC
CASSFGGGRYGYTF
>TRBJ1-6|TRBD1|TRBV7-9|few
TGTGCCAGCAGCTTAAACACAGGGGGGAATTCACCCCTCCACTTT
CASSLNTGGNSPLHF
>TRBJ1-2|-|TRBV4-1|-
TGCGCCAGCAGCCGCGGGCCAAGGGATGGCTACACCTTC
CASSRGPRDGYTF
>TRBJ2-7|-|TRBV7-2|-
TGTGCCAGCGGGCTCCTCTCCTACGAGCAGTACTTC
CASGLLSYEQYF
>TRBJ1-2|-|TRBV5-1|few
TGCGCCAGCAGCTTGGGGCCCGGCGAGGGCTATGGCTACACCTTC
CASSLGPGEGYGYTF
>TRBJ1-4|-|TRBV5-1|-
TGCGCCAGCAGCTTCCAGGGGAATAATGAAAAACTGTTTTTT
CASSFQGNNEKLFF
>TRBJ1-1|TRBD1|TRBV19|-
TGTGCCAGTAGTATGGGGGGACAGGGGGCCACTGAAGCTTTCTTT
CASSMGGQGATEAFF
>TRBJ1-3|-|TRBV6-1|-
TGTGCCAGCAGTGAACAGGGTTCTGGAAACACCATATATTTT
CASSEQGSGNTIYF
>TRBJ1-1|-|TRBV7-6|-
TGTGCCAGCAGCGAAGGACAGAACACTGAAGCTTTCTTT
CASSEGQNTEAFF
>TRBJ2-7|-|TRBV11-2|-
TGTGCCAGCAGCTTAGATTCAGGGCTCGACGAGCAGTACTTC
CASSLDSGLDEQYF